This T cell receptor beta chain was captured in a study of CD8+CD57+ T cells in acquired aplastic anemia. Study as a whole: DNA recovered from sorted CD4+ and CD8+ cells had a mean of approximately 3.2 ug. Study outcomes and limitations: Shared by patients and controls, around 27 CD8+ CDR3s were abundant in patients.

TCR beta VDJ and CDR3 profiles were obtained from a genomic DNA template. TCRdb reprocessed the reads via MiXCR and lists one record per CDR3 protein. Of roughly 180,000 distinct CDR3 sequences in the sample, 63% were seen once. Patients chosen for sequencing had shown CD8+CD57+ cell expansion by flow cytometry. Everyone among the patients had severe acquired aplastic anemia. At the time of blood sampling, patients had not yet received any therapy. There are 13 residues in the CDR3. Trimming took off 0 bases at V and 7 bases at J, with 9 bases between the two ends. Germline V gives CDR1 SGHTA, CDR2 FQGTGA. In the case of this clonotype: Its antigen is currently unknown.

The sample was sorted CD4+, CD8+, or CD8+CD57+ T cells (not recorded which) from PBMCs. The source of this sequence is a human donor with aplastic anemia. The chain has TRBV7-3 and TRBJ1-1; D is perhaps TRBD1 (5 bases). This chain's CDR3 is CASSLTAGNEAFF. In DNA, the CDR3 is TGTGCCAGCAGCTTAACGGCAGGGAATGAAGCTTTCTTT.